The rows below give T cell receptor beta chains drawn from one sample of a study of PD-1 blockade in classical Hodgkin lymphoma. Some clones are missing from TCRdb's copy, which holds only in-frame ones; the method was immunoSEQ multiplex PCR. The table includes about 98,000 clones, roughly 79% detected once. Sequenced here: peripheral blood mononuclear cells (PBMCs), sampled before the second cycle of nivolumab. These receptors all come from a human donor with classical Hodgkin lymphoma. Both conserved end residues are part of each CDR3. The D gene is left open where the match is weak. A row's size may be missing; if present it is once, few, many or a size class.

V,D,J,size,CDR3,DNA
TRBV7-9,.,TRBJ1-2,once,CASSLTGYYGYTF,TGTGCCAGCAGCTTAACGGGGTACTATGGCTACACCTTC
TRBV5-5,.,TRBJ2-2,.,CASSVGVNPNTGELFF,TGTGCCAGCAGCGTGGGCGTGAATCCGAACACCGGGGAGCTGTTTTTT
TRBV7-2,TRBD1,TRBJ1-4,.,CASSLNGQGVDEKLFF,TGTGCCAGCAGCTTAAATGGACAGGGGGTGGATGAAAAACTGTTTTTT
TRBV19,.,TRBJ2-4,.,CASSILPGTVAQNIQYF,TGTGCCAGTAGTATATTACCCGGGACCGTCGCCCAAAACATTCAGTACTTC
TRBV5-1,.,TRBJ2-2,.,CASSPGRVDTGELFF,TGCGCCAGCAGCCCCGGGAGAGTCGACACCGGGGAGCTGTTTTTT
TRBV6-1,.,TRBJ2-3,.,CASAGTFGTDTQYF,TGTGCCAGCGCCGGGACTTTTGGCACAGATACGCAGTATTTT
TRBV5-4,.,TRBJ2-7,.,CASRPGVGTARSYEQYF,TGTGCCAGCAGGCCGGGGGTGGGGACGGCGCGCTCCTACGAGCAGTACTTC
TRBV11-3,.,TRBJ2-1,.,CASSPGGPSSYNEQFF,TGTGCCAGCAGCCCCGGCGGGCCTAGCTCCTACAATGAGCAGTTCTTC
TRBV29-1,.,TRBJ2-7,once,CSVASRQESEQYF,TGCAGCGTTGCCAGCCGACAAGAAAGCGAGCAGTACTTC
TRBV5-1,TRBD2,TRBJ2-3,.,CASSLAVLAATDTQYF,TGCGCCAGCAGCTTGGCCGTACTAGCGGCCACAGATACGCAGTATTTT